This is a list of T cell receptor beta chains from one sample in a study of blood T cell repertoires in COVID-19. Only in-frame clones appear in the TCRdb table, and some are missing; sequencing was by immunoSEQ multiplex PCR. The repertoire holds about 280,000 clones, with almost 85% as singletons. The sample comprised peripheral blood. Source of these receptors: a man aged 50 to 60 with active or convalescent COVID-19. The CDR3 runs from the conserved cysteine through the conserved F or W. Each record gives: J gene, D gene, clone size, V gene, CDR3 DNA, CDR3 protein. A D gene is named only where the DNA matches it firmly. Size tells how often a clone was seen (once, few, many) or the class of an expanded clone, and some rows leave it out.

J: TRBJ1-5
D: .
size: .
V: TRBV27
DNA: TGTGCCAGCAGTTTTTCACAGGGCAATCAGCCCCAGCATTTT
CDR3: CASSFSQGNQPQHF

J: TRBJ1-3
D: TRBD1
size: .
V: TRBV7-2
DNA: TGTGCCAGCAGCTTAGAGGGACAGGGAACGGGAAACACCATATATTTT
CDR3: CASSLEGQGTGNTIYF

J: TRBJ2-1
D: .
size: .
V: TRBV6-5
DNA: TGTGCCAGCAGTTACGGTAGCTCCTACAATGAGCAGTTCTTC
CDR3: CASSYGSSYNEQFF

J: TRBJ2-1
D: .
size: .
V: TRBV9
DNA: TGTGCCACCTCTCCCGGTGGGAGCTCCTACAATGAGCAGTTCTTC
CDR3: CATSPGGSSYNEQFF

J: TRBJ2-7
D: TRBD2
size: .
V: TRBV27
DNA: TGTGCCAGCAGTTTAATTAGCGGGAGTGGATACGAGCAGTACTTC
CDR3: CASSLISGSGYEQYF

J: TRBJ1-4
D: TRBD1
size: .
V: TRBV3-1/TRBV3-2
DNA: TGTGCCAGCAGCCAAAATGGGGGTGCAGGGGGCGAAAAACTGTTTTTT
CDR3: CASSQNGGAGGEKLFF

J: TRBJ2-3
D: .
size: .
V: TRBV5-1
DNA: TGCGCCAGCAGAACCAGCGGGTCAGCAGATACGCAGTATTTT
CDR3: CASRTSGSADTQYF

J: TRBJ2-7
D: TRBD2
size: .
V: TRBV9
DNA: TGTGCCAGCAGCGTAGGACTAGCGACAAAAATCGAGCAGTACTTC
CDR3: CASSVGLATKIEQYF

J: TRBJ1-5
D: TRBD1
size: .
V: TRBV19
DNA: TGTGCCAGTAGTACGTATGGGACAGGTAATCAGCCCCAGCATTTT
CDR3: CASSTYGTGNQPQHF

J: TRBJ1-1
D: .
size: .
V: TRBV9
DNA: TGTGCCAGCAACCGGGACATCGGGAACACTGAAGCTTTCTTT
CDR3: CASNRDIGNTEAFF

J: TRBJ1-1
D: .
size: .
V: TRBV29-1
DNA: TGCAGCGCCGGAAAACAGGTGAACACTGAAGCTTTCTTT
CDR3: CSAGKQVNTEAFF

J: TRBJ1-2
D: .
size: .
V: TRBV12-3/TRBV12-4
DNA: TGTGCCAGCAGTCTCAATGCTAATGGCTACACCTTC
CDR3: CASSLNANGYTF

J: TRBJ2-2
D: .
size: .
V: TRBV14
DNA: TGTGCCAGCAGTCGCGGCGGGGTTGGCACCGGGGAGCTGTTTTTT
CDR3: CASSRGGVGTGELFF

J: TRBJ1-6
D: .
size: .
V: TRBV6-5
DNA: TGTGCCAGCACGCAGGGATATTCACCCCTCCACTTT
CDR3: CASTQGYSPLHF

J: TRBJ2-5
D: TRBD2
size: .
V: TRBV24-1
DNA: TGTGCCGCGGGAACTAGCGGACCAGCCCAAGAGACCCAGTACTTC
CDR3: CAAGTSGPAQETQYF

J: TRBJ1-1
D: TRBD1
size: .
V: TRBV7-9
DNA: TGTGCCAGCAGCCCGGAAGTAGGGGGCCCCGCTTTCTTT
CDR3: CASSPEVGGPAFF

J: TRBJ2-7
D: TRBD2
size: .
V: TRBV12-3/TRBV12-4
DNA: TGTGCCAGCAGTCCTGGACTAGTCGGCGAGCAGTACTTC
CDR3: CASSPGLVGEQYF

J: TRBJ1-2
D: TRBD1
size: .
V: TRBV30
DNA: TGTGCTTTCCCCGGGACAGGGGCCTATGGCTACACCTTC
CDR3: CAFPGTGAYGYTF

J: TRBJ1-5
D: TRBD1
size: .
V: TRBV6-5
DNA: TGTGCCAGCAGCCGGACAGGGGGTAGCAATCAGCCCCAGCATTTT
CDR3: CASSRTGGSNQPQHF

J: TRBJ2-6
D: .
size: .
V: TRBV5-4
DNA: TGTGCCAGCAGCTTAGAGAGATCTGGGGCCAACGTCCTGACTTTC
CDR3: CASSLERSGANVLTF

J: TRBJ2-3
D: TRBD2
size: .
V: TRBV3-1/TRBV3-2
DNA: TGTGCCAGCAGCCCGGGACTAGCGGGACGACGAGGGGGCAGGGATACGCAGTATTTT
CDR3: CASSPGLAGRRGGRDTQYF

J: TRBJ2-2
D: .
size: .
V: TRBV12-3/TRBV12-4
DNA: TGTGCCAGCAGGGGCCTCCGAACCGGGGAGCTGTTTTTT
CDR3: CASRGLRTGELFF

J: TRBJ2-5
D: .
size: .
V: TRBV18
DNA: TGTGCCAGCTCACCCATCAGGGCAAGGTACCAAGAGACCCAGTACTTC
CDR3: CASSPIRARYQETQYF

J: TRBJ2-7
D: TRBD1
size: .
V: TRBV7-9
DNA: TGTGCCAGCAGCTGGTCAGGGGGAGAGCAGTACTTC
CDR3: CASSWSGGEQYF

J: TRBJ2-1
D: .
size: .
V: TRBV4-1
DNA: TGCGCCAGCAGCCAAGTTGGCAGCGTCAATGAGCAGTTCTTC
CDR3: CASSQVGSVNEQFF

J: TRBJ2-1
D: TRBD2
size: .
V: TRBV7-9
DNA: TGTGCCAGCAGCTTGATAGCGGGGGCTTCCTACAATGAGCAGTTCTTC
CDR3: CASSLIAGASYNEQFF

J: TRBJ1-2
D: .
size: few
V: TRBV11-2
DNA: TGTGCCAGCAGTCGAACAGCTACGTATGGCTACACCTTC
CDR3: CASSRTATYGYTF

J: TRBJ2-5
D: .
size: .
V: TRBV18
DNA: TGTGCCAGCTCACCAGGACTCACGTCATTACCCCAGGAGACCCAGTACTTC
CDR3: CASSPGLTSLPQETQYF

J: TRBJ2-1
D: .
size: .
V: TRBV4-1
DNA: TGCGCCAGCAGCCAAGGTTTAGCGGAGGCTTACAATGAGCAGTTCTTC
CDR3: CASSQGLAEAYNEQFF

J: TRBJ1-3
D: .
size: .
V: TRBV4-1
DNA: TGCGCCAGCAGCCAGGCCACAGGGACTGGAAACACCATATATTTT
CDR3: CASSQATGTGNTIYF

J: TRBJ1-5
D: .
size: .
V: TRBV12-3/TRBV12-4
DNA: TGTGCCAGCAGTCAGGGTGGGAATCAGCCCCAGCATTTT
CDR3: CASSQGGNQPQHF

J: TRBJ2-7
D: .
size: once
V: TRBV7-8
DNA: TGTGCCAGCAGCTTCGGGGGGCCGTCCGAGCAGTACTTC
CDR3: CASSFGGPSEQYF

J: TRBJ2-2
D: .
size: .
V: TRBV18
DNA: TGTGCCAGCTCACCACCAGGGGCCAAGAACACCGGGGAGCTGTTTTTT
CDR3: CASSPPGAKNTGELFF

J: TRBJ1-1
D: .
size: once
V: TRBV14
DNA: TGTGCCAGCAGCTCGAAGAGGCGGCTGATAATGAACACTGAAGCTTTCTTT
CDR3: CASSSKRRLIMNTEAFF

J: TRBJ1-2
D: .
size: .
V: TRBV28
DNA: TGTGCCAGCACAGGGGTTGGAGGCTACACCTTC
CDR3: CASTGVGGYTF

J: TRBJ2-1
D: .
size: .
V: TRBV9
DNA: TGTGCCAGCAGCCCACCGACTACCTACAATGAGCAGTTCTTC
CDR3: CASSPPTTYNEQFF

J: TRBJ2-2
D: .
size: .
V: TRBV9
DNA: TGTGCCAGCAGCGTAGGGGGGCTCGCGAACACCGGGGAGCTGTTTTTT
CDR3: CASSVGGLANTGELFF

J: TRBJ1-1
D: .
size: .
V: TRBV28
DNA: TGTGCCAGCAGTTCTCAGGTGAACACTGAAGCTTTCTTT
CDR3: CASSSQVNTEAFF

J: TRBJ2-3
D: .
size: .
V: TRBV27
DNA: TGTGCCAGCAGTTTATACCTCGCTGAGGATACGCAGTATTTT
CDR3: CASSLYLAEDTQYF

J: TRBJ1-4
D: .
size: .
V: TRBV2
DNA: TGTGCCAGCACTAAACAAAGGGGAACTAATGAAAAACTGTTTTTT
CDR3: CASTKQRGTNEKLFF

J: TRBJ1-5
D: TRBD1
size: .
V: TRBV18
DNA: TGTGCCAGCTCACCAAACAGGGGGAACGGGCAGCCCCAGCATTTT
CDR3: CASSPNRGNGQPQHF

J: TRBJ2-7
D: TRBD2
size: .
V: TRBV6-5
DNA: TGTGCCAGCAGCGAGCGGGGAGGGCGTGAGCAGTACTTC
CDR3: CASSERGGREQYF